Listed here are 17 T cell receptor beta chains from one sample, sequenced in a study of T cell responses to AZD1222 COVID-19 vaccine. Some clones are missing from TCRdb's copy, which holds only in-frame ones; the method was immunoSEQ multiplex PCR. The table has around 67,000 clones, 84% seen once. The sample was peripheral blood, taken on day 0 of AZD1222 vaccination. The receptors stem from an adult in good health.

This chain connects TRBV28 to TRBJ1-2; TRBD1 matches at 11 bases. V lost 6 bases, J lost 6 bases, and 6 bases stayed unmatched. Per the germline V gene, CDR1 is MDHEN and CDR2 is SYDVKM. The CDR3 has 14 residues. CDR3 DNA: TGTGCCAGCAGGGAGGGACAGGGGGGTCATGGCTACACCTTC. Its translation: CASREGQGGHGYTF.

This clone is a singleton in its sample. The CDR3 loop is CAISDNLAGGETQYF. Written as DNA, the CDR3 is TGTGCCATCAGTGATAACCTAGCTGGCGGAGAGACCCAGTACTTC. The V call is TRBV10-3, the J call TRBJ2-5; TRBD2 is a possible D gene (5 bases). The CDR3 totals 15 residues. The germline V gene has CDR1 ENHRY and CDR2 SYGVKD. Trimming removed 3 bases from V and 4 bases from J, with 15 bases in between.

The V gene is TRBV6-2 or TRBV6-3, the J gene TRBJ2-1, with 7 nucleotides matching TRBD2. Per the germline V gene, CDR1 is MNHEY and CDR2 is SVGEGT. This CDR3 is 14 amino acids long. The V segment lost 6 bases and the J segment 6 bases; nucleotides outside the gene matches: 8. CDR3 residues: CASSPRGVVNEQFF. The CDR3 region has the DNA TGTGCCAGCAGCCCCCGGGGGGTGGTCAATGAGCAGTTCTTC.

The rearrangement uses TRBV24-1 and TRBJ1-2; 7 bases align to TRBD1. The CDR3 loop spans 15 amino acids. Germline loops: CDR1 KGHDR, CDR2 SFDVKD. V was clipped by 3 bases and J by 2 bases; unmatched bases: 5. The CDR3 protein is CATSDGATGNYGYTF. CDR3 DNA sequence: TGTGCCACCAGTGATGGGGCGACAGGGAACTATGGCTACACCTTC.

There are a few counts of this clone. V gene TRBV5-5 combines with J gene TRBJ1-1; D gene unclear. The CDR3 runs to 13 residues. From germline, CDR1 is SGHKS and CDR2 YYEKEE (reference sequence). The V and J ends lost 3 bases and 2 bases respectively, with 8 bases between them. The CDR3 coding sequence is TGTGCCAGCAGCTGGGGTCACAACACTGAAGCTTTCTTT. Its translation is CASSWGHNTEAFF.

This clone appeared a single time. This chain uses TRBV18 with TRBJ1-1; 9 positions match TRBD1. CDR1 is KGHSH, CDR2 LQKENI, per germline. CDR3 length: 15 amino acids. V lost 0 bases, J lost 7 bases, and 6 bases stayed unmatched. The CDR3 spells CASSPPYRGPIEAFF. The CDR3 DNA follows: TGTGCCAGCTCACCACCCTACAGGGGGCCGATTGAAGCTTTCTTT.

The rearrangement links TRBV7-2 to TRBJ1-5, with a weak D call TRBD1 (6 bases). Germline CDR1 SGHTA, CDR2 FQGNSA. The CDR3 loop spans 17 amino acids. V lost 4 bases and J 0 bases, leaving 16 bases between the germline ends. The CDR3 DNA sequence: TGTGCCAGCAGCTCCCGAGGGGGGCCCAATAGCAATCAGCCCCAGCATTTT. Protein: CASSSRGGPNSNQPQHF. The full variable domain, completed using reference TRBV7-2 and TRBJ1-5, is GAGVSQSPSNKVTEKGKDVELRCDPISGHTALYWYRQSLGQGLEFLIYFQGNSAPDKSGLPSDRFSAERTGGSVSTLTIQRTQQEDSAVYLCASSSRGGPNSNQPQHFGDGTRLSIL.

The CDR3 sequence is CASSPLVGELFF. CDR3 nucleotide sequence: TGCGCCAGCAGCCCTCTGGTCGGGGAGCTGTTTTTT. The genes are TRBV5-1 and TRBJ2-2; the D is unclear. CDR3 length: 12 residues. CDR1 and CDR2 from the germline V gene are SGHRS and YFSETQ. The V gene lost 4 bases and the J gene lost 7 bases, with 8 bases spanning the gap.

The rearrangement joins TRBV18 to TRBJ1-5, with TRBD1 matching over 9 bases. This CDR3 is built from 15 residues. Germline assignment: CDR1 KGHSH and CDR2 LQKENI. Germline trimming cut 5 bases from V and 4 bases from J; bases unmatched to any gene: 6. The chain's CDR3 is CASSTTGTGNQPQHF. The DNA for the CDR3 is TGTGCCAGCTCAACAACCGGGACAGGGAATCAGCCCCAGCATTTT.

This chain uses TRBV9 with TRBJ2-4; D is unresolved. The CDR3 contains 14 residues. Deletions cut 4 bases from V and 0 bases from J, with 8 bases between. CDR1 is SGDLS and CDR2 is YYNGEE in the germline V gene. CDR3 DNA: TGTGCCAGCAGCCCCTCGCCAGCCAAAAACATTCAGTACTTC. Encoded protein: CASSPSPAKNIQYF.

The V and J genes are TRBV27 and TRBJ1-6, with 7 positions matching TRBD1. CDR3 length: 16 amino acids. The germline CDR1 and CDR2 sequences are MNHEY and SMNVEV (reference sequence). Losses at the gene ends were 8 bases for V and 1 base for J; bases not matched to a gene: 8. DNA for the CDR3: TGTGCCAGCCGCACAGGGGTTTGGTCCTATAATTCACCCCTCCACTTT. It yields the protein CASRTGVWSYNSPLHF.

This rearrangement joins TRBV7-2 to TRBJ1-5, with TRBD1 matching 7 bases. Losses at the gene ends were 1 base for V and 6 bases for J; bases not matched to a gene: 3. The germline V gene encodes CDR1 SGHTA and CDR2 FQGNSA. The CDR3 length is 14 residues. The CDR3 region has the DNA TGTGCCAGCAGCTTAGACAGGGGCAGTCAGCCCCAGCATTTT. Translation: CASSLDRGSQPQHF.

The rearrangement uses TRBV28 and TRBJ2-3; 12 bases match TRBD2. CDR1 is MDHEN and CDR2 is SYDVKM in the germline V gene. The J segment lost 2 bases and the V segment lost 3 bases, leaving 6 bases of the junction unmatched. The CDR3 consists of 17 residues. The chain's CDR3 is CASSFLAGGRDTDTQYF. CDR3 in DNA: TGTGCCAGCAGTTTCCTAGCGGGGGGGCGGGACACAGATACGCAGTATTTT.

V gene TRBV30 combines with J gene TRBJ2-7; TRBD2 agrees at 7 bases. Germline values: CDR1 GTSNPN, CDR2 SVGIG (reference sequence). The length of the CDR3 is 14 residues. V shed 2 bases and J 0 bases; nucleotides not matched to a gene: 4. CDR3: CAWSSAGVSYEQYF. In nucleotides, the CDR3 is TGTGCCTGGAGTTCGGCGGGAGTCTCCTACGAGCAGTACTTC.

This chain links TRBV7-2 with TRBJ2-3; D gene uncertain. Trimming cost V 2 bases and J 0 bases, with 3 bases left between them. The CDR3 is made up of 13 amino acids. Germline V gene lookup returns CDR1 SGHTA and CDR2 FQGNSA. The CDR3 region is CASSLLSTDTQYF. In nucleotides, the CDR3 is TGTGCCAGCAGCTTATTGAGCACAGATACGCAGTATTTT. Drawing the rest from reference TRBV7-2 and TRBJ2-3, the complete variable domain is GAGVSQSPSNKVTEKGKDVELRCDPISGHTALYWYRQSLGQGLEFLIYFQGNSAPDKSGLPSDRFSAERTGGSVSTLTIQRTQQEDSAVYLCASSLLSTDTQYFGPGTRLTVL.

The chain joins TRBV6-2 or TRBV6-3 to TRBJ1-5; 8 nucleotides match TRBD1. The CDR3 has 15 amino acids. V trimming: 2 bases; J trimming: 7 bases; junction bases outside the gene matches: 7. The germline V gene has CDR1 MNHEY and CDR2 SVGEGT. In DNA form, the CDR3 reads TGTGCCAGCAGTTACGAACAGGGGGTGGGGCAGCCCCAGCATTTT. This sequence encodes CASSYEQGVGQPQHF.

V and J are TRBV9 and TRBJ1-2, with a possible D match to TRBD1 (6 bases). The CDR3 extends over 14 amino acids. V dropped 3 bases and J dropped 8 bases, with 17 bases sitting between them. The germline CDR1 and CDR2 sequences are SGDLS and YYNGEE. The CDR3 loop reads CASSARGNREGYTF. The CDR3 nucleotides are TGTGCCAGCAGCGCCCGGGGGAACAGGGAGGGCTACACCTTC.